This TCR beta chain was sequenced during a study of tumor-infiltrating lymphocytes in primary liver carcinoma. Study at large: Staging of the tumors gave T1-T3 N0M0, with widths of roughly 4 to 10 cm.

With respect to this clonotype: Its ends do not fully match the called genes, so a read error is possible.

TCR beta cDNA came from about 450 ng total RNA, primed with a constant-region primer. Each TCR beta library was derived from three nested multiplex PCR rounds that employed slightly modified ARM-PCR. Primers for the first two PCR rounds were TRBV1-TRBV30 forward primers and a C-beta reverse primer (approximately 10 cycles per round). MiXCR, run by TCRdb on the multiplex PCR reads, gives a single entry per CDR3 protein. The sample has more than 70,000 distinct CDR3 sequences, around 70% seen once; the top ten hold roughly 19%. Germline V lookup: CDR1 SGHRS, CDR2 YFSETQ. This CDR3 spans 15 amino acids. Co-extraction yielded RNA and DNA from around 20-30 mg of unsorted bulk tissue. Whichever tumor sample was examined, it had over 75% viable tumor cells.

Sequenced: liver tumor tissue from sampling region 1. Subset indicated: tumor region T1, superior pole. The clonotype was recovered from a man aged 40-50 years with primary liver carcinoma and hepatitis B virus infection. The V gene is TRBV5-1, the J gene TRBJ2-5; D possibly corresponds to TRBD2 (6 bases). CDR3 loop: CASRLEGGVSETQYF. CDR3 DNA sequence: TGCGCCAGCAGATTGGAAGGAGGGGTGTCAGAGACCCAGTACTTC.